This TCR beta chain comes out of a study of identical twins. This clonotype was found a few times. Its target is unknown. Per germline, CDR1 DFQATT and CDR2 SNEGSKA (reference sequence). V was trimmed by 3 bases and J by 0 bases, leaving 14 bases between them. The CDR3 is 15 residues long. MiXCR, applied by TCRdb to the 5' RACE reads, yields one record per CDR3 protein. The sample shows under 900,000 distinct CDR3 sequences, approximately 18% of them seen only once. Overall study findings and caveats: Out-of-frame TCR alpha sharing observed in monozygotic twins exceeded model estimates.

These data also featured in a second study, about T cells expressing NK-cell markers. This second study says: Out of eight donors sequenced, seven tested HCMV-seropositive and the remaining one seronegative.

This sequence was found in a young woman in good health. Sequences were obtained from PBMCs. V gene TRBV20-1 combines with J gene TRBJ1-2, with D possibly being TRBD1 (5 bases). CDR3 nucleotides: TGCAGTGCTAGTCTCGGGACGAGCACTAACTATGGCTACACCTTC. Protein sequence: CSASLGTSTNYGYTF.